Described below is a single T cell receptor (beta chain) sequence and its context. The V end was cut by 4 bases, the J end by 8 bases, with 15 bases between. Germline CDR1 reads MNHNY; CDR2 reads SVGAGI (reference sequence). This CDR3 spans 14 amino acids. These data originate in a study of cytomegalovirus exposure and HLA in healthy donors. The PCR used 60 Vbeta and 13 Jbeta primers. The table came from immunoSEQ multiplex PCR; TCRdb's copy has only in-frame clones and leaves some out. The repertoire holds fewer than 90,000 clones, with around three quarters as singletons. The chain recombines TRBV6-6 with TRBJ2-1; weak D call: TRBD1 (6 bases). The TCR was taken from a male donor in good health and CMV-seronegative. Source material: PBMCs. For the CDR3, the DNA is TGTGCCAGCAGTTCTTTGGGGGCCGTACATGAGCAGTTCTTC. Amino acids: CASSSLGAVHEQFF.